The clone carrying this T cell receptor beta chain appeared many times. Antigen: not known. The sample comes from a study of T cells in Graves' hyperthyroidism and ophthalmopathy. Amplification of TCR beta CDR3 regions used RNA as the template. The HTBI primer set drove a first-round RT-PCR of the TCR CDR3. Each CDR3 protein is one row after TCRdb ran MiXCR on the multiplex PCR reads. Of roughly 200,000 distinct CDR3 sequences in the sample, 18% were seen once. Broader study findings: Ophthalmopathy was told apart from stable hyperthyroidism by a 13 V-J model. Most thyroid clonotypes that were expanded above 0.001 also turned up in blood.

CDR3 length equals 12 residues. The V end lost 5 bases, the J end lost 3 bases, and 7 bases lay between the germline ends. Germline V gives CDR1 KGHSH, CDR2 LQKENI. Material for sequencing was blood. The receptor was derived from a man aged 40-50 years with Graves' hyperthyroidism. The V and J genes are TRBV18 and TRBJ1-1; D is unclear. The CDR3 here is CASSGRDTEAFF. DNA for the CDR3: TGTGCCAGCTCAGGAAGAGACACTGAAGCTTTCTTT.